Below are 20 T cell receptor beta chains sequenced from a single sample in a study of cytomegalovirus exposure and HLA in healthy donors. The PCR had 60 Vbeta and 13 Jbeta primers. TCRdb's copy holds only in-frame clones and misses some; the assay was immunoSEQ multiplex PCR. Across about 140,000 clones, the top ten clones capture under 2.5% of the sample. Sequencing was performed on PBMCs. Receptors originate from a woman between 18 and 29 years old in good health and CMV-seronegative.

This CDR3 reads CASSEERGLAGDGAYEQYF. The DNA for the CDR3 is TGTGCCAGCAGTGAAGAGAGGGGACTAGCGGGAGACGGGGCCTACGAGCAGTACTTC. The V gene is TRBV6-1, the J gene TRBJ2-7; TRBD2 aligns across 14 bases. The CDR3 covers 19 residues. Germline V CDR1 and CDR2: MNHNS, SASEGT. The trim removed 1 base at V and 2 bases at J, leaving 10 bases unmatched.

This sequence joins TRBV5-4 and TRBJ2-5; 7 bases match TRBD1. CDR3 length equals 15 residues. The germline V gene has CDR1 SGHNT and CDR2 YYREEE (reference sequence). J gave up 3 bases and V 0 bases, and 5 bases lay outside the gene matches. For the CDR3, the DNA is TGTGCCAGCAGCTTGGATGGGACAGCTAAAGAGACCCAGTACTTC. It is translated as CASSLDGTAKETQYF.

The J gene is TRBJ1-2, the V gene TRBV4-1; D ambiguous. The germline gives CDR1 MGHRA, CDR2 YSYEKL. The CDR3 sequence is 15 residues long. V lost 4 bases to trimming and J lost 4 bases, with 16 bases between them. CDR3 region: CASSLSQTGIYGYTF. Here the CDR3 DNA reads TGCGCCAGCAGCCTATCGCAAACCGGGATCTATGGCTACACCTTC.

This chain links TRBV5-1 with TRBJ2-5; 7 positions match TRBD1. Gene TRBJ2-7 matches the end of the DNA better, so the J call may be wrong. The length of the CDR3 is 13 residues. Germline V gives CDR1 SGHRS, CDR2 YFSETQ. The DNA of the CDR3 is TGCGCCAGCGGGTTAGGGGGCCGGTCCGAGCAGTACTTC. It encodes CASGLGGRSEQYF.

The V and J genes are TRBV4-3 and TRBJ2-2; 7 nucleotides match TRBD2. The CDR3 contains 18 residues. Germline CDR1 LGHNA, CDR2 YSLEER. After removal of 0 bases from V and 5 bases from J, the junction contained 12 bases not matched to a gene. DNA for the CDR3: TGCGCCAGCAGCCAAGAAGGGTCTTGGCGGGGAGGGACCGGGGAGCTGTTTTTT. It specifies CASSQEGSWRGGTGELFF.

V is TRBV11-1 and J is TRBJ1-3, with D possibly matching TRBD1 (5 bases). The germline V gene has CDR1 SGHAT and CDR2 FQDESV (reference sequence). The CDR3 sequence is 16 residues long. V gave up 1 base and J gave up 2 bases, with 12 bases separating them. CDR3 amino acids: CASSLDFRTTGNTIYF. CDR3 sequence (DNA): TGTGCCAGCAGCTTAGACTTTCGGACAACTGGAAACACCATATATTTT.

CDR3 coding DNA: TGTGCCAGCAGTTACTCGGGGGGAAGGGATGAGCAGTTCTTC. It specifies CASSYSGGRDEQFF. This chain joins TRBV6-6 and TRBJ2-1; a possible D gene is TRBD2 (6 bases). The germline CDR1 and CDR2 sequences are MNHNY and SVGAGI (reference sequence). Trimming left V 0 bases short and J 8 bases short, with 11 bases between. This CDR3 comprises 14 residues.

The chain combines TRBV28 with TRBJ2-2; perhaps TRBD1 as D (5 bases). The V gene's germline CDR1 is MDHEN and CDR2 SYDVKM. Trimming took 6 bases from V and 0 from J, leaving 11 bases between them. The CDR3 runs 15 residues. CDR3 nucleotides: TGTGCCAGCAGGCCCGGACAAGCGAACACCGGGGAGCTGTTTTTT. Protein product: CASRPGQANTGELFF.

The chain has TRBV7-3 and TRBJ2-3; maybe TRBD2 (5 bases). V was trimmed by 6 bases and J by 8 bases, leaving 6 bases between them. The V gene's germline CDR1 is SGHTA and CDR2 FQGTGA. The CDR3 has 10 amino acids. The CDR3 nucleotides read TGTGCCAGCAGGAGCGGTACGCAGTATTTT. Protein: CASRSGTQYF. The entire variable domain, with the rest obtained from reference TRBV7-3 and TRBJ2-3, is as follows: GAGVSQTPSNKVTEKGKYVELRCDPISGHTALYWYRQSLGQGPEFLIYFQGTGAADDSGLPNDRFFAVRPEGSVSTLKIQRTERGDSAVYLCASRSGTQYFGPGTRLTVL.

In DNA form, the CDR3 reads TGTGCCAGCCGGGGGACAGGGGATCAGCCCCAGCATTTT. Residues: CASRGTGDQPQHF. The rearrangement uses TRBV2 and TRBJ1-5; 10 bases are a match to TRBD1. Germline V CDR1 and CDR2: SNHLY, FYNNEI. The trim removed 8 bases at V and 5 bases at J, leaving 3 bases unmatched. CDR3 length: 13 amino acids.

This chain links TRBV27 with TRBJ1-6; D is unresolved. This CDR3 has 14 amino acids. V shed 2 bases and J shed 5 bases, with 7 bases lying between them. Per the germline V gene, CDR1 is MNHEY and CDR2 is SMNVEV (reference sequence). This CDR3 reads CASSLQQDNSPLHF. The CDR3, as DNA: TGTGCCAGCAGTTTACAGCAGGATAATTCACCCCTCCACTTT.

The rearrangement links TRBV5-1 to TRBJ1-1, with 11 bases that match TRBD1. The length of the CDR3 is 15 residues. Germline loops: CDR1 SGHRS, CDR2 YFSETQ. V shed 5 bases and J 5 bases; nucleotides not matched to a gene: 8. This CDR3 is CASRMSGTGGTEAFF. As DNA, the CDR3 is TGCGCCAGCAGGATGTCCGGGACAGGGGGGACTGAAGCTTTCTTT.

The CDR3: CASSFDRLNEKLFF. The CDR3 bases are TGCGCCAGCAGCTTCGACAGGCTTAATGAAAAACTGTTTTTT. This chain joins TRBV4-1 and TRBJ1-4, with D perhaps TRBD1 (6 bases). This CDR3 region has 14 residues. V gave up 5 bases and J gave up 4 bases, with 11 bases separating them. Germline assignment: CDR1 MGHRA and CDR2 YSYEKL.

The rearrangement links TRBV29-1 to TRBJ1-1, with D possibly TRBD1 on 6 matching bases. The CDR3 covers 13 residues. The germline V gene encodes CDR1 SQVTM and CDR2 ANQGSEA. The ends were cut back, 7 bases at V and 1 base at J, with 13 bases in the middle. CDR3 bases: TGCAGCGCTCACAGGGTGGGGAACACTGAAGCTTTCTTT. Amino acid sequence: CSAHRVGNTEAFF.

The chain is built from TRBV2 and TRBJ2-2, with 9 bases fitting TRBD1. Trimming took 6 bases from V and 6 from J; bases not matched to a gene: 8. The CDR3 is 15 residues long. Germline lookup yields CDR1 SNHLY and CDR2 FYNNEI. The CDR3 protein is CASSADRGGAGELFF. In DNA, the CDR3 is TGTGCCAGCAGCGCAGACAGGGGGGGTGCCGGGGAGCTGTTTTTT.

The V gene is TRBV7-9, the J gene TRBJ2-1; 7 bases map to TRBD2. With V trimmed by 1 base and J by 0 bases, 9 bases remained unmatched. Per the germline V gene, CDR1 is SEHNR and CDR2 is FQNEAQ (reference sequence). This CDR3 comprises 18 residues. The CDR3 bases are TGTGCCAGCAGCTTAGTCCTTGGACTAGTGAGCTCCTACAATGAGCAGTTCTTC. Protein: CASSLVLGLVSSYNEQFF.

This chain connects TRBV4-2 to TRBJ1-1; 7 bases map to TRBD1. Looked up from germline, CDR1 is LGHNA and CDR2 is YNFKEQ. The CDR3 has 16 residues. Trimming took 0 bases from V and 4 from J; bases not matched to a gene: 8. The CDR3 nucleotides read TGTGCCAGCAGCCAAGATACCGACAGGGTGAGCACTGAAGCTTTCTTT. Its protein product is CASSQDTDRVSTEAFF.

The chain is built from TRBV30 and TRBJ1-1; 8 bases line up with TRBD1. V dropped 5 bases and J dropped 5; count of bases not matched to a gene: 7. This CDR3 region has 13 residues. Germline V gives CDR1 GTSNPN, CDR2 SVGIG (reference sequence). The CDR3 loop is CAWVRQGLTEAFF. The CDR3 DNA sequence: TGTGCCTGGGTGAGACAGGGGTTAACTGAAGCTTTCTTT.

The rearrangement uses TRBV30 and TRBJ1-3; D remains unclear. The V end was cut by 0 bases, the J end by 4 bases, with 7 bases between. The CDR3 is 13 residues long. Germline CDR1 and CDR2: GTSNPN and SVGIG (reference sequence). Here the CDR3 reads CAWSVSAGNTIYF. The CDR3 DNA sequence: TGTGCCTGGAGTGTTTCTGCGGGAAACACCATATATTTT.

The V and J genes are TRBV29-1 and TRBJ1-2, with TRBD1 matching 8 bases. There are 12 residues in the CDR3. Germline V lookup: CDR1 SQVTM, CDR2 ANQGSEA. V shed 4 bases, J shed 2 bases, and the junction held 0 bases outside the gene matches. As DNA, the CDR3 is TGCAGCGTTGGGACAGGGAACTATGGCTACACCTTC. Its translation: CSVGTGNYGYTF.